This T cell receptor beta chain was captured by sequencing in a study of cytomegalovirus exposure and HLA in healthy donors. The ends were cut back, 6 bases at V and 0 bases at J, with 10 bases in the middle. Per germline, CDR1 SGHAT and CDR2 FQNNGV. The CDR3 runs to 14 residues. Method: immunoSEQ multiplex PCR; TCRdb's copy keeps in-frame clones and lacks some. The table lists about 74,000 clones, roughly 92% of them singletons. The sequence came from a young woman in good health and CMV-seropositive. The chain employs TRBV11-2 and TRBJ2-3; D is uncertain. Sequenced sample: PBMCs. CDR3 in amino acids: CASRGEASTDTQYF. The CDR3 nucleotides read TGTGCCAGCAGAGGAGAGGCCAGCACAGATACGCAGTATTTT.